This T cell receptor (beta chain) was sequenced for a study of cytomegalovirus exposure and HLA in healthy donors. The CDR3 contains 11 residues. Trimming left V 8 bases short and J 6 bases short, with 11 bases between. CDR1 and CDR2 from the germline V gene are SQVTM and ANQGSEA. Use of 60 Vbeta and 13 Jbeta primers characterized the PCR. The repertoire was sequenced with immunoSEQ multiplex PCR; TCRdb's copy has only in-frame clones and lacks some. This sample has some 140,000 clones, with 80% found just once. Input material: PBMCs. The chain combines TRBV29-1 with TRBJ2-1, with D perhaps TRBD2 (5 bases). The origin of this receptor is a male donor in good health and CMV-seropositive. CDR3 sequence (DNA): TGCAGCTCTTCCCGGGGCAATGAGCAGTTCTTC. It codes for CSSSRGNEQFF.